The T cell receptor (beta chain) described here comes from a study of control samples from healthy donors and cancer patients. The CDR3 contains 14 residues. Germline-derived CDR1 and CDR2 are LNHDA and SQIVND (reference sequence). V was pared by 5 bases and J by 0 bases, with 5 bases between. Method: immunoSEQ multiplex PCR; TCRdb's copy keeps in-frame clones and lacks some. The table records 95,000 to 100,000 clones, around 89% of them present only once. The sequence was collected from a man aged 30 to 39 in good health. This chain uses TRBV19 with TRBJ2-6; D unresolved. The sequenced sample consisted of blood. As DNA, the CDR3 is TGTGCCAGTAGTTTCTTCTCTGGGGCCAACGTCCTGACTTTC. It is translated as CASSFFSGANVLTF.